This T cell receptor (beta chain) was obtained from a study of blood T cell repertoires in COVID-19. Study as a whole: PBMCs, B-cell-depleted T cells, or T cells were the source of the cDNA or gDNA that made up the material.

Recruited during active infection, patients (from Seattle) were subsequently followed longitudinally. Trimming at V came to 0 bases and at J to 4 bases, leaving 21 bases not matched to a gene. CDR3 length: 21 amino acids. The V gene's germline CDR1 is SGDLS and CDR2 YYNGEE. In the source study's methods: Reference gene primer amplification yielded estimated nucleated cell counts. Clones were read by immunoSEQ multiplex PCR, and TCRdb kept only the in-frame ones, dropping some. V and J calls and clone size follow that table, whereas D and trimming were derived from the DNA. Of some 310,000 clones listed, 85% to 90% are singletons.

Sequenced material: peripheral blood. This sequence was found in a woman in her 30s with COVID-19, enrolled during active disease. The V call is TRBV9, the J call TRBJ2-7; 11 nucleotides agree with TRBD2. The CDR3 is CASSVAVAGGPKGRFVYEQYF. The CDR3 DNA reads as TGTGCCAGCAGCGTAGCTGTAGCGGGAGGGCCGAAAGGGCGCTTCGTGTACGAGCAGTACTTC.